This TCR beta chain came from a study of cytomegalovirus exposure and HLA in healthy donors. Study results and caveats: TCR beta sequences numbering 15,000 to 20,000 were associated with HLA alleles at 0.05 false discovery rate in a later analysis. For most subjects, TCR beta sequences were reported to predict HLA-A and HLA-B alleles with accuracy.

To note about this clone: What it binds is not known.

Deletions cut 0 bases from V and 5 bases from J, with 14 bases between. The germline V gene has CDR1 LNHNV and CDR2 YYDKDF (reference sequence). CDR3 length: 15 amino acids. The PCR ran on 60 Vbeta and 13 Jbeta primers. TCRdb's copy holds only in-frame clones and misses some; the assay was immunoSEQ multiplex PCR. Recorded here are roughly 70,000 clones; the top ten clones represent 2.5% to 3%. Source material: PBMCs. The chain combines TRBV15 with TRBJ2-7, with a possible D match to TRBD1 (6 bases). The TCR was taken from a man aged 35-49 years in good health and CMV-seronegative. The CDR3 region has the DNA TGTGCCACCAGCAGAGAACAGGGAACGAGAAACGAGCAGTACTTC. It codes for CATSREQGTRNEQYF.